This entry lists 23 T cell receptor beta chains sequenced from one sample in a study of T cell responses to AZD1222 COVID-19 vaccine. Sequencing was performed with immunoSEQ multiplex PCR; in TCRdb, only in-frame clones are kept and a portion is missing. The table lists around 120,000 clones, 88% of them singletons, with about 3.3% in the top ten. Sequenced material: peripheral blood, taken 28 days after the second AZD1222 dose. These receptors were collected from an adult who received the AZD1222 COVID-19 vaccine.

This chain connects TRBV14 to TRBJ1-1; D is unresolved. There are 16 residues in the CDR3. With 0 bases removed from V and 1 base from J, the gap between germline ends came to 12 bases. Germline V gives CDR1 SGHDN, CDR2 FVKESK. The CDR3 coding sequence is TGTGCCAGCAGCCAAGATAGCCTTCGTGGGAACACTGAAGCTTTCTTT. Its protein is CASSQDSLRGNTEAFF.

The chain uses TRBV25-1 and TRBJ2-5; possibly TRBD1 for D (6 bases). The CDR3 has 15 amino acids. The V gene's germline CDR1 is MGHDK and CDR2 SYGVNS. Trimming pared 3 bases from V and 3 bases from J, leaving 14 bases between. The CDR3 DNA reads as TGTGCCAGCAGTGACCCGACAGGCCACGAAGAGACCCAGTACTTC. Encoded protein: CASSDPTGHEETQYF.

This chain uses TRBV5-6 with TRBJ2-5; D not resolved. V gave up 1 base and J gave up 2 bases, with 9 bases separating them. CDR1 and CDR2 from the germline V gene are SGHDT and YYEEEE. CDR3 length: 14 amino acids. This chain's CDR3 is CASSLTSGQETQYF. The CDR3 DNA sequence: TGTGCCAGCAGCTTGACGTCAGGTCAAGAGACCCAGTACTTC.

The chain joins TRBV4-3 to TRBJ1-4; D unresolved. The CDR3 consists of 15 residues. The V end lost 0 bases, the J end lost 5 bases, and 10 bases lay between the germline ends. Per the germline V gene, CDR1 is LGHNA and CDR2 is YSLEER. The CDR3 reads CASSQENRYNEKLFF. CDR3 bases: TGCGCCAGCAGCCAAGAAAACAGATACAATGAAAAACTGTTTTTT.

The chain joins TRBV7-8 to TRBJ1-2, with unresolved D. Trimming left V 1 base short and J 2 bases short, with 11 bases between. Per the germline V gene, CDR1 is SGHVS and CDR2 is FQNEAQ. CDR3 length: 15 residues. The CDR3 spells CASSLGPLGNYGYTF. As DNA, the CDR3 is TGTGCCAGCAGCTTAGGACCCCTCGGGAACTATGGCTACACCTTC.

The rearrangement joins TRBV6-2 or TRBV6-3 to TRBJ1-2; D ambiguous. From germline, CDR1 is MNHEY and CDR2 SVGEGT. The V and J ends lost 2 bases and 7 bases respectively, with 8 bases between them. The CDR3 is 12 amino acids. CDR3 sequence reads: CASSYNSGGYTF. In DNA, the CDR3 is TGTGCCAGCAGTTACAATTCCGGTGGCTACACCTTC.

The chain employs TRBV5-6 and TRBJ1-5; D unresolved. V was clipped by 7 bases and J by 1 base, with 12 bases between them. CDR1 is SGHDT and CDR2 is YYEEEE in the germline V gene. The CDR3 has 14 amino acids. This CDR3 is CASGLGLSNQPQHF. For the CDR3, the DNA is TGTGCCAGCGGTCTGGGGTTGAGCAATCAGCCCCAGCATTTT.

This clone showed up just a few times. The chain combines TRBV9 with TRBJ2-1; 8 bases line up with TRBD2. With 4 bases clipped from V and 5 bases from J, the junction kept 14 bases outside the gene matches. This CDR3 comprises 17 residues. Germline CDR1 is SGDLS and CDR2 is YYNGEE. Here the CDR3 DNA reads TGTGCCAGCAGCTCACTTCCTCGGGGACTAGAAAACAATGAGCAGTTCTTC. Amino acids: CASSSLPRGLENNEQFF.

The rearrangement links TRBV20-1 to TRBJ2-3; the D call may be TRBD1 or TRBD2 (5 bases each). The CDR3 is 15 amino acids. Germline V lookup: CDR1 DFQATT, CDR2 SNEGSKA (reference sequence). The V end was cut by 3 bases, the J end by 0 bases, with 13 bases between. In nucleotides, the CDR3 is TGCAGTGCTAGTGGGACCTCGATAAGCACAGATACGCAGTATTTT. Translating it yields CSASGTSISTDTQYF.

The chain uses TRBV28 and TRBJ1-1, with D uncertain. This CDR3 is 12 amino acids long. The V gene's germline CDR1 is MDHEN and CDR2 SYDVKM. V lost 5 bases and J 1 base, leaving 5 bases between the germline ends. Here the CDR3 reads CASSVSNTEAFF. CDR3 sequence (DNA): TGTGCCAGCAGTGTATCGAACACTGAAGCTTTCTTT.

The rearrangement links TRBV4-1 to TRBJ2-5; D gene unclear. The CDR3 has 14 amino acids. The germline V gene encodes CDR1 MGHRA and CDR2 YSYEKL. V dropped 1 base and J dropped 4 bases, with 10 bases sitting between them. CDR3 coding DNA: TGCGCCAGCAGCCAAGGAGGCTCATCAGAGACCCAGTACTTC. Its translation: CASSQGGSSETQYF.

The chain joins TRBV15 to TRBJ1-1; the D is unclear. Germline CDR1 and CDR2: LNHNV and YYDKDF (reference sequence). The CDR3 totals 14 residues. Trimming stripped 1 base from V and 5 bases from J, with 11 bases between. In DNA, the CDR3 is TGTGCCACCAGCAGAGTCGCCGATGGGACTGAAGCTTTCTTT. Translating it yields CATSRVADGTEAFF. Full variable domain (outside the CDR3, taken from reference TRBV15 and TRBJ1-1): DAMVIQNPRYQVTQFGKPVTLSCSQTLNHNVMYWYQQKSSQAPKLLFHYYDKDFNNEADTPDNFQSRRPNTSFCFLDIRSPGLGDTAMYLCATSRVADGTEAFFGQGTRLTVV.

The V call is TRBV29-1, the J call TRBJ2-1; 9 bases line up with TRBD2. V shed 7 bases and J 8 bases; nucleotides not matched to a gene: 12. The length of the CDR3 is 14 residues. The germline gives CDR1 SQVTM, CDR2 ANQGSEA. Here the CDR3 DNA reads TGCAGCGCCTCAAGGGCTAGCGGGATCTATGAGCAGTTCTTC. It encodes CSASRASGIYEQFF.

V gene TRBV6-5 combines with J gene TRBJ2-2; no clear D. V was cut by 6 bases and J by 0 bases, with 11 bases left in between. Germline CDR1 is MNHEY and CDR2 is SVGAGI. The CDR3 is 15 amino acids. Here the CDR3 reads CASRKRAPNTGELFF. In nucleotides, the CDR3 is TGTGCCAGCAGGAAAAGAGCGCCGAACACCGGGGAGCTGTTTTTT.

In regard to this clone: The sample contains more than one DNA sequence encoding this CDR3. This chain connects TRBV4-3 to TRBJ1-5; D is perhaps TRBD1 (5 bases). V was shortened by 3 bases and J by 3 bases, with 12 bases between the two germline ends. The germline CDR1 and CDR2 sequences are LGHNA and YSLEER. CDR3 length: 15 residues. This chain's CDR3 is CASSQEQELNQPQHF. DNA of the CDR3: TGCGCCAGCAGCCAGGAACAGGAGCTCAATCAGCCCCAGCATTTT.

V and J are TRBV30 and TRBJ1-2, with TRBD1 identical over 10 bases. Germline CDR1 and CDR2: GTSNPN and SVGIG (reference sequence). CDR3 length equals 14 residues. With 5 bases clipped from V and 8 bases from J, the junction kept 11 bases outside the gene matches. CDR3 protein: CAWARDRGSHGYTF. For the CDR3, the DNA is TGTGCCTGGGCCCGGGACAGGGGCTCTCACGGCTACACCTTC.

About this clone itself: Other DNA sequences in this specimen translate into the identical CDR3. The rearrangement uses TRBV30 and TRBJ2-3; D gene uncertain. Trimming took 0 bases from V and 6 from J, leaving 4 bases between them. Germline CDR1 reads GTSNPN; CDR2 reads SVGIG (reference sequence). This CDR3 spans 11 amino acids. The CDR3 region has the DNA TGTGCCTGGAGTGTTTCGGATACGCAGTATTTT. It translates to CAWSVSDTQYF.

This chain connects TRBV27 to TRBJ2-2, with TRBD2 matching 9 bases. Per the germline V gene, CDR1 is MNHEY and CDR2 is SMNVEV (reference sequence). The V gene end was trimmed by 5 bases and the J gene end by 2 bases; junction bases not matched to a gene: 9. The CDR3 runs 17 residues. The CDR3 region has the DNA TGTGCCAGCAGTGTAGCGGGAGTTCTAACTAACACCGGGGAGCTGTTTTTT. It encodes CASSVAGVLTNTGELFF.

The chain employs TRBV18 and TRBJ2-7; weak D call: TRBD2 (5 bases). The CDR3 length is 17 residues. The germline gives CDR1 KGHSH, CDR2 LQKENI. Trimming took 3 bases from V and 0 from J, leaving 18 bases between them. CDR3 protein: CASSPLPPGSNSYEQYF. CDR3 DNA: TGTGCCAGCTCACCGCTGCCCCCGGGGAGCAACTCCTACGAGCAGTACTTC.

CDR3 sequence: CASSLTGGNQPQHF. The CDR3 DNA is TGTGCCAGCAGTTTAACAGGGGGCAATCAGCCCCAGCATTTT. The rearrangement joins TRBV28 to TRBJ1-5; TRBD1 aligns across 7 bases. Germline CDR1 MDHEN, CDR2 SYDVKM. This CDR3 spans 14 amino acids. The J segment lost 2 bases and the V segment lost 2 bases, leaving 0 bases of the junction unmatched. Using reference TRBV28 and TRBJ1-5 for the parts outside the CDR3, the full variable domain is DVKVTQSSRYLVKRTGEKVFLECVQDMDHENMFWYRQDPGLGLRLIYFSYDVKMKEKGDIPEGYSVSREKKERFSLILESASTNQTSMYLCASSLTGGNQPQHFGDGTRLSIL.

CDR3 region: CASSPRRISPLHF. The CDR3 DNA is TGTGCCAGCAGCCCCCGAAGAATTTCACCCCTCCACTTT. J is TRBJ1-6 and V is TRBV7-2; no definite D call. The CDR3 totals 13 residues. Per germline, CDR1 SGHTA and CDR2 FQGNSA. Deletions cut 5 bases from V and 9 bases from J, with 11 bases between.

This clone was counted a few times. The chain uses TRBV10-3 and TRBJ2-6, with D perhaps TRBD1 (5 bases). Trimming stripped 11 bases from V and 2 bases from J, with 13 bases between. CDR1 is ENHRY, CDR2 SYGVKD, per germline. The CDR3 has 14 residues. CDR3 in amino acids: CAPPSTAGANVLTF. The CDR3 nucleotides read TGTGCCCCCCCCTCGACAGCTGGGGCCAACGTCCTGACTTTC.

The chain couples TRBV5-1 to TRBJ2-1, with TRBD1 matching over 7 bases. CDR3 length: 15 amino acids. V was pared by 5 bases and J by 5 bases, with 10 bases of the junction left unmatched. The V gene's germline CDR1 is SGHRS and CDR2 YFSETQ. The CDR3 region is CASSVRGPRDNEQFF. The CDR3 coding sequence is TGCGCCAGCAGTGTGAGGGGGCCACGGGACAATGAGCAGTTCTTC.